This T cell receptor (beta chain) was captured in a study of cytomegalovirus exposure and HLA in healthy donors. Germline V gives CDR1 LNHDA, CDR2 SQIVND (reference sequence). This CDR3 is built from 17 residues. V dropped 2 bases and J dropped 2 bases, with 18 bases sitting between them. A multiplex PCR was run with 60 Vbeta primers and 13 Jbeta primers. The method was immunoSEQ multiplex PCR; TCRdb's version includes in-frame clones alone and lacks a portion of them. The sample data list about 130,000 clones. The sequence came from a man between 18 and 29 years old in good health and CMV-seronegative. The source material was PBMCs. The chain is built from TRBV19 and TRBJ2-5; the D is unclear. The CDR3 DNA sequence: TGTGCCAGTAGTATAAGCTCTGCCCTCGTCGGGCAAGAGACCCAGTACTTC. Amino acids: CASSISSALVGQETQYF.